This is a list of T cell receptor beta chains from one sample in a study of cytomegalovirus exposure and HLA in healthy donors. TCRdb's copy holds only in-frame clones and misses some; the assay was immunoSEQ multiplex PCR. The data show tens of thousands of clones, 94% seen once. Sequencing used PBMCs. These receptors all come from a man in his late teens or twenties in good health and CMV-seropositive. Each CDR3 is given with its conserved first and last residue. The D gene is left open where the match is weak. Only some rows state a clone size, as once, few, many or a class for expanded clones.

j_gene | len | d_gene | abundance | v_gene | CDR3nt | CDR3aa
TRBJ2-3 | 14 | NA | NA | TRBV5-1 | TGCGCCAGCAGCTTGCCCCCCGGGGCAGATACGCAGTATTTT | CASSLPPGADTQYF
TRBJ1-1 | 12 | NA | NA | TRBV29-1 | TGCAGCGTTAACACCCCGAACACTGAAGCTTTCTTT | CSVNTPNTEAFF
TRBJ1-1 | 13 | NA | NA | TRBV27 | TGTGCCAGCAAGCCCCAATTGCACACTGAAGCTTTCTTT | CASKPQLHTEAFF
TRBJ2-6 | 14 | NA | NA | TRBV6-5 | TGTGCCAGCAGTCACAACTCTGGGGCCAACGTCCTGACTTTC | CASSHNSGANVLTF
TRBJ2-5 | 15 | NA | NA | TRBV11-2 | TGTGCCAGCAGTTATAGGACAGACCCCCGAGAGACCCAGTACTTC | CASSYRTDPRETQYF
TRBJ2-1 | 14 | NA | NA | TRBV19 | TGTGCAAGTAGGGGGGACACATCCTACAATGAGCAGTTCTTC | CASRGDTSYNEQFF
TRBJ2-2 | 16 | TRBD2 | NA | TRBV11-2 | TGTGCCAGCAGGCCGGTCCGGGGGGTCCGCACCGGGGAGCTGTTTTTT | CASRPVRGVRTGELFF
TRBJ2-3 | 14 | TRBD1 | NA | TRBV2 | TGTGCCAGCAGCTCCGGGACAGGTTCAGATACGCAGTATTTT | CASSSGTGSDTQYF
TRBJ2-7 | 13 | TRBD2 | NA | TRBV6-5 | TGTGCCAGCAGGCTAGCGGGGGGCCACGAGCAGTACTTC | CASRLAGGHEQYF
TRBJ1-5 | 15 | NA | NA | TRBV6-1 | TGTGCCAGCAGTGAAGAGACTTCGGGGGGTCAGCCCCAGCATTTT | CASSEETSGGQPQHF
TRBJ1-4 | 14 | TRBD1 | NA | TRBV6-5 | TGTGCCAGCAGACGGGACAGGGTGGATGAAAAACTGTTTTTT | CASRRDRVDEKLFF
TRBJ2-3 | 13 | TRBD2 | once | TRBV7-2 | TGTGCCAGCAGCCGACTAGCGACAGATACGCAGTATTTT | CASSRLATDTQYF
TRBJ1-5 | 15 | NA | NA | TRBV28 | TGTGCCAGCAGTTTAAAGGAGTATAGCAATCAGCCCCAGCATTTT | CASSLKEYSNQPQHF
TRBJ2-5 | 14 | TRBD1 | NA | TRBV28 | TGTGCCAGCAGCTCGGGACAGAAACAAGAGACCCAGTACTTC | CASSSGQKQETQYF
TRBJ2-7 | 15 | TRBD1 | once | TRBV28 | TGTGCCAGCAGGGGCGTAGGACAGGGGGGCTACGAGCAGTACTTC | CASRGVGQGGYEQYF
TRBJ2-7 | 15 | NA | NA | TRBV6-5 | TGTGCCAGCAGCCCATTGGGCGCAAGCTCCTACGAGCAGTACTTC | CASSPLGASSYEQYF
TRBJ1-5 | 13 | NA | NA | TRBV5-6 | TGTGCCAGCAGCTCCCGAGAGAATCAGCCCCAGCATTTT | CASSSRENQPQHF
TRBJ1-2 | 14 | NA | NA | TRBV28 | TGTGCCAGCCGAGGGGGGGGCGCGGACTATGGCTACACCTTC | CASRGGGADYGYTF
TRBJ2-1 | 15 | NA | NA | TRBV28 | TGTGCCAGCACCCCCGAGGCAGACTCCAACAATGAGCAGTTCTTC | CASTPEADSNNEQFF
TRBJ2-3 | 13 | TRBD2 | NA | TRBV10-3 | TGTGCCATGGATAGCGGGGGGACAGATACGCAGTATTTT | CAMDSGGTDTQYF
TRBJ2-7 | 15 | TRBD2 | NA | TRBV7-3 | TGTGCCAGCAGCCCGCCGGGGGGGATTTCCTACGAGCAGTACTTC | CASSPPGGISYEQYF
TRBJ1-5 | 14 | NA | NA | TRBV2 | TGTGCCAGCAGCGAGGACAGCTTCAATCAGCCCCAGCATTTT | CASSEDSFNQPQHF
TRBJ2-7 | 11 | NA | NA | TRBV20-1 | TGCAGTGCTAAGAGATCCTACGAGCAGTACTTC | CSAKRSYEQYF
TRBJ2-1 | 15 | TRBD2 | NA | TRBV6-5 | TGTGCCAGCAGCCAGACGGGACTAGGGTACAATGAGCAGTTCTTC | CASSQTGLGYNEQFF
TRBJ1-2 | 15 | TRBD1 | NA | TRBV5-4 | TGTGCCAGCAGCGGACGGGACAGGGAAGACTATGGCTACACCTTC | CASSGRDREDYGYTF
TRBJ2-1 | 16 | NA | NA | TRBV21-1 | TGTGCCAGGCCTCTCCTCCTTAGCGAGGGGGGGGATGAGCAGTTCTTC | CARPLLLSEGGDEQFF
TRBJ2-1 | 14 | NA | NA | TRBV7-9 | TGTGCCAGCAGCTTACAGGCTTACTACAATGAGCAGTTCTTC | CASSLQAYYNEQFF
TRBJ1-5 | 14 | NA | NA | TRBV2 | TGTGCCAGAGGGTCGGGGGGCCAGGGTCAGCCCCAGCATTTT | CARGSGGQGQPQHF
TRBJ2-7 | 15 | TRBD1 | NA | TRBV6-1 | TGTGCCAGCAGGCCCAAATTCACAGGGGGCTACGAGCAGTACTTC | CASRPKFTGGYEQYF
TRBJ1-1 | 18 | TRBD1 | NA | TRBV28 | TGTGCCAGCAGTCCATTGCCGGGGACAGGGGTGATGAACACTGAAGCTTTCTTT | CASSPLPGTGVMNTEAFF
TRBJ2-1 | 15 | NA | NA | TRBV11-1 | TGTGCCAGCAGCTTAGCCAGGTACTCCTACAATGAGCAGTTCTTC | CASSLARYSYNEQFF
TRBJ2-1 | 19 | NA | NA | TRBV14 | TGTGCCAGCAGCCCCATTATGAGATGGGGGGAAAGCTCCTACAATGAGCAGTTCTTC | CASSPIMRWGESSYNEQFF
TRBJ1-4 | 16 | NA | NA | TRBV5-1 | TGCGCCAGCAGCTTGGTGGCAGGCAAAACTAATGAAAAACTGTTTTTT | CASSLVAGKTNEKLFF
TRBJ1-2 | 14 | NA | NA | TRBV5-1 | TGCGCCAGCAGCTTGGCAGGCACAATCTATGGCTACACCTTC | CASSLAGTIYGYTF
TRBJ2-3 | 13 | NA | NA | TRBV5-6 | TGTGCCAGCAGCTTGGAGCGCACAGATACGCAGTATTTT | CASSLERTDTQYF
TRBJ1-1 | 13 | NA | NA | TRBV7-9 | TGTGCCAGCAGCCCTCAGGGGTTCTCTGAAGCTTTCTTT | CASSPQGFSEAFF
TRBJ2-7 | 13 | TRBD1 | NA | TRBV29-1 | TGCAGCGTTGGGGGCCGGGACAGGTACGAGCAGTACTTC | CSVGGRDRYEQYF